Below, 18 T cell receptor beta chains from the same sample are listed, as sequenced in a study of T cells expressing NK-cell markers. Reanalyzing the 5' RACE reads, TCRdb keeps one entry per CDR3 protein, without DNA. The repertoire table contains almost 450,000 distinct CDR3 sequences. Sequencing input: blood T cells: a sorted CD56 or NKG2C T cell subset, CD4+ or CD8+ T cells, or bulk PBMC T cells (not recorded which). These TCRs come from a woman aged 18 to 75 in good health.

V gene TRBV7-2 combines with J gene TRBJ2-3; TCRdb outputs TRBD1, but without DNA this stays unchecked. The CDR3 is 13 residues long. Germline lookup yields CDR1 SGHTA and CDR2 FQGNSA. The chain's CDR3 is CASSSRQGITQYF.

The chain links TRBV3-1 to TRBJ2-1; checking the TCRdb D call of TRBD2 is not possible without DNA. CDR3 length: 16 amino acids. Germline-derived CDR1 and CDR2 are LGHDT and YNNKEL (reference sequence). This chain's CDR3 is CASSQVLAGVGNEQFF.

The chain recombines TRBV12-3 or TRBV12-4 with TRBJ1-4. The CDR3 covers 16 residues. The CDR3 reads CASSRGSGRASEKLFF.

The chain employs TRBV4-2 and TRBJ2-3; TCRdb outputs TRBD1, but without DNA this stays unchecked. Germline CDR1 LGHNA, CDR2 YNFKEQ. The length of the CDR3 is 16 residues. CDR3 amino acids: CASSQKGTGPADTQYF.

The J gene is TRBJ2-3, the V gene TRBV27; TCRdb's D call, TRBD2, is unchecked because there is no DNA. The CDR3 runs to 15 residues. The germline CDR1 and CDR2 sequences are MNHEY and SMNVEV (reference sequence). This CDR3 reads CASSLSGSTTDTQYF.

The chain combines TRBV7-7 with TRBJ2-5. Germline CDR1 and CDR2: SSHAT and FNYEAQ (reference sequence). The CDR3 is 14 residues long. The CDR3 here is CASSLFAYQETQYF.

The V gene is TRBV19, the J gene TRBJ2-3; the D call of TRBD1 rests on TCRdb alone, since no DNA is present to check it. This CDR3 has 20 residues. Germline loops: CDR1 LNHDA, CDR2 SQIVND (reference sequence). The CDR3 here is CASTPRGGLKSKGGTDTQYF.

The chain carries TRBV30 and TRBJ1-6. CDR1 GTSNPN and CDR2 SVGIG come from the germline V gene (reference sequence). CDR3 length: 14 amino acids. The CDR3 reads CAWSGQEPSSPLHF. The entire variable domain, with the rest obtained from reference TRBV30 and TRBJ1-6, is as follows: SQTIHQWPATLVQPVGSPLSLECTVEGTSNPNLYWYRQAAGRGLQLLFYSVGIGQISSEVPQNLSASRPQDRQFILSSKKLLLSDSGFYLCAWSGQEPSSPLHFGNGTRLTVT.

The chain links TRBV23-1 to TRBJ1-6; with no DNA, the TCRdb D assignment of TRBD1 cannot be verified. TRBV23-1 is given ORF status, its function remaining uncertain. The CDR3 is made up of 16 amino acids. CDR3: CASSGGGTVNNSPLHF.

J is TRBJ2-2 and V is TRBV5-1. The CDR3 consists of 13 residues. The germline gives CDR1 SGHRS, CDR2 YFSETQ. CDR3 sequence: CASSLAVGGELFF.

The V gene is TRBV5-1, the J gene TRBJ2-1; TCRdb outputs TRBD1, but without DNA this stays unchecked. The CDR3 totals 16 residues. Germline values: CDR1 SGHRS, CDR2 YFSETQ. CDR3 residues: CASSRGAGRSEGEQFF. The full variable domain, with the rest looked up from reference TRBV5-1 and TRBJ2-1, is KAGVTQTPRYLIKTRGQQVTLSCSPISGHRSVSWYQQTPGQGLQFLFEYFSETQRNKGNFPGRFSGRQFSNSRSEMNVSTLELGDSALYLCASSRGAGRSEGEQFFGPGTRLTVL.

V is TRBV12-3 or TRBV12-4 and J is TRBJ2-7. The CDR3 is 13 amino acids. The CDR3 here is CASSFAPTYEQYF.

The chain links TRBV10-3 to TRBJ2-3. This CDR3 is 15 amino acids long. Germline V gene data show CDR1 as ENHRY and CDR2 as SYGVKD. CDR3 in amino acids: CAISSGLGSTDTQYF.

The V call is TRBV12-3 or TRBV12-4, the J call TRBJ2-2. The CDR3 loop spans 13 amino acids. The CDR3 sequence: CASRRTNTGELFF.

The chain couples TRBV19 to TRBJ2-7; TCRdb gives TRBD1 as the D gene, but with no DNA this cannot be confirmed. CDR3 size: 12 residues. Germline CDR1 LNHDA, CDR2 SQIVND (reference sequence). CDR3 sequence: CATSQGINEQYF.

The J gene is TRBJ2-1, the V gene TRBV7-2; TCRdb indicates TRBD2, and absent DNA this call remains unverified. In germline, CDR1 is SGHTA, CDR2 FQGNSA. This CDR3 comprises 16 residues. The CDR3 region is CASSLGLEVPRNEQFF.

The chain carries TRBV12-3 or TRBV12-4 and TRBJ1-1; the D gene TCRdb calls, TRBD1, cannot be checked with no DNA. The CDR3 has 14 amino acids. CDR3 region: CASIAQRRPAEAFF.

J is TRBJ2-1 and V is TRBV4-3; TCRdb calls TRBD2, which cannot be checked without DNA. This CDR3 is built from 16 residues. In germline, CDR1 is LGHNA, CDR2 YSLEER. The CDR3 spells CASSPKREDPYNEQFF.